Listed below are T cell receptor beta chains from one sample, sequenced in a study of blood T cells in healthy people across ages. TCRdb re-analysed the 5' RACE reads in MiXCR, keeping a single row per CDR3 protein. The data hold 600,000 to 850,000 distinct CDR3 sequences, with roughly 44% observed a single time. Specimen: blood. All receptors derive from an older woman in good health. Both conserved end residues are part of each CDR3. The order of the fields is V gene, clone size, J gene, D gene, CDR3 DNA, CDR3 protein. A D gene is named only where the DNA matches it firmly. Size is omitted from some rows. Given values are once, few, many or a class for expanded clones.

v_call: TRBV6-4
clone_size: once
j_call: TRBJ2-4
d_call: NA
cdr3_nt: TGTGCCAGCAGTGAATCACAGGGTTGTGAGGCCAAAAACATTCAGTACTTC
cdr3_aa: CASSESQGCEAKNIQYF

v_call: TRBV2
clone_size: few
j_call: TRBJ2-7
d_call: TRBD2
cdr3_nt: TGTGCCAGCAGTGAGACTAGCGCCTCCTACGAGCAGTACTTC
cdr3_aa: CASSETSASYEQYF

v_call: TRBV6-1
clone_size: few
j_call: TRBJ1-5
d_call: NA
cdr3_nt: TGTGCCAGCAATAGGCTGATGGGGGCGAGTAGTCAGCCCCAGCATTTT
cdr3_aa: CASNRLMGASSQPQHF

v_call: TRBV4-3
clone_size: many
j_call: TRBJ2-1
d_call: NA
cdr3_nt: TGCGCCAGCAGCCAAGCTCGGCAACGGGAAACTAAACGGAATGAGCAGTTCTTC
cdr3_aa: CASSQARQRETKRNEQFF

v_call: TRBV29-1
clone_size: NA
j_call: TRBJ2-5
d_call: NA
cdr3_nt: TGCAGCGGGGGGCCCGAGAAGACCCAGTACTTC
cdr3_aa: CSGGPEKTQYF

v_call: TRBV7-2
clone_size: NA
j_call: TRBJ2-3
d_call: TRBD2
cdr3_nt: TGTGCCAGCAGCTTAGGAGGGGCTAGCGGGATAACCAGAGACGCGTATTTT
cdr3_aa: CASSLGGASGITRDAYF

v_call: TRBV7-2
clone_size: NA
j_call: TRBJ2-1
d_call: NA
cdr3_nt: TGTGCCAGCAGCTTAGAGGCGGGACTTTCCAATGAGCAGTTCTTC
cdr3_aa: CASSLEAGLSNEQFF

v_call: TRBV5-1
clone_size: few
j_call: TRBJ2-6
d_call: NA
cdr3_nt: TGCGCCAGCAGCCCGAGGGGCGAATCTGGGGCCAACGTCCTGACTTTC
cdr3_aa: CASSPRGESGANVLTF

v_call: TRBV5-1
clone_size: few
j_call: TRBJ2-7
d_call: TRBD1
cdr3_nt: TGCGCCAGCAGCCGGGACAGGGTCGAGCAGTACTTC
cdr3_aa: CASSRDRVEQYF

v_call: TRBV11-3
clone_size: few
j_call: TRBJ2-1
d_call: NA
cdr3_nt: TGTGCCAGCAGCCAGGGGACGGGGGCTGCACACAATGAGCAGTTCTTC
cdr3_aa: CASSQGTGAAHNEQFF

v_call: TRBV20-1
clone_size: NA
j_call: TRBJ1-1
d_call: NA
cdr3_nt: TGCAGTGCTAGTGGTGGGGTCTCCAGACTGGACACTGAAGCTTTCTTT
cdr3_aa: CSASGGVSRLDTEAFF

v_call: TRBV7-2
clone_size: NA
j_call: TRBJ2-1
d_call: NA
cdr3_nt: TGTGCCAGCAGCTTAAGTCCCCAGCGGACCTACAATGAGCAGTTCTTC
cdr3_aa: CASSLSPQRTYNEQFF

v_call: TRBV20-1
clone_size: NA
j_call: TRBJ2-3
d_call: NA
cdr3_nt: TGCAGTGCTAGGGTGGGGGAGGTTACGCAGTATTTT
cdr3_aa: CSARVGEVTQYF

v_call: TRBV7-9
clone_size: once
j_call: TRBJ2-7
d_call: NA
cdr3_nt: TGTGCCAGCAGCGGCTCGGGACTCCGCTACGAGCAGTACTTC
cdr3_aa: CASSGSGLRYEQYF

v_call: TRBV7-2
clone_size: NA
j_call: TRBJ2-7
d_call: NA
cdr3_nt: TGTGCCAGCAGCTCGAGGACGGGGGTCGGGGAGCAGTACTTC
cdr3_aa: CASSSRTGVGEQYF

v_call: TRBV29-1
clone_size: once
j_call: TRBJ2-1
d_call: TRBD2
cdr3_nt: TGCAGCGTTGTGGCGCTAGCGGGGGGAATCTCCTACAATGAGCAGTTCTTC
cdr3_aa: CSVVALAGGISYNEQFF

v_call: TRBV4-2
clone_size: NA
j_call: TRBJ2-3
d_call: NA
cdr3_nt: TGTGCCAGCAGCCCCTGGGACAGCACAGATACGCAGTATTTT
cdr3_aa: CASSPWDSTDTQYF

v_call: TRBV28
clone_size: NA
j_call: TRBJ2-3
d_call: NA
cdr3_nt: TGTGCCAGCAGCTCTACAGCCTCTAGCACAGATACGCAGTATTTT
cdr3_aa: CASSSTASSTDTQYF

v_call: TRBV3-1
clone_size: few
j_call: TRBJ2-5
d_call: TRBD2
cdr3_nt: TGTGCCAGCAGCCAAGGGAATAGCGGGTATCAAGAGACCCAGTACTTC
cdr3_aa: CASSQGNSGYQETQYF

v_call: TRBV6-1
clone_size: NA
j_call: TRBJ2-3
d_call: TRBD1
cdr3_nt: TGTGCCAGCCGGGACAGCGTCACAGATACGCAGTATTTT
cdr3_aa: CASRDSVTDTQYF

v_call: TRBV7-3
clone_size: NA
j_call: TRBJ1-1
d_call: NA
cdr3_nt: TGTGCCAGCACCACGGACCTGAACACTGAAGCTTTCTTT
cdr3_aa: CASTTDLNTEAFF

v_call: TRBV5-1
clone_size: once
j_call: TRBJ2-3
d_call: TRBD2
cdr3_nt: TGCGCCAGCAGCTTGGCCATAGGGCTAGCGGGAGATACAGATACGCAGTATTTT
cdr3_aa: CASSLAIGLAGDTDTQYF

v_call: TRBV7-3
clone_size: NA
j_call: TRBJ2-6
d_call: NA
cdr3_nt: TGTGCCAGCAGTACAGCCTCTGGGGCCAACGTCCTGACTTTC
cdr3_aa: CASSTASGANVLTF

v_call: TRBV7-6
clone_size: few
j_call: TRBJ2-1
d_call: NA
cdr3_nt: TGTGCCAGCAGCTTAGTCCGAGGCGGGGTGAACAATGAGCAGTTCTTC
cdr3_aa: CASSLVRGGVNNEQFF

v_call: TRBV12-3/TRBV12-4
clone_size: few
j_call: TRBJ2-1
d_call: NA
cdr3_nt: TGTGCCAGCAGTTTCGGCGGGAACTATGATCAGTTCTTC
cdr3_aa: CASSFGGNYDQFF

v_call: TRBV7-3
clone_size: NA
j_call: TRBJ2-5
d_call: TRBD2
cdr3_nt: TGTGCCAGCAGTTTCGGACTAGCGGGGGTTCAAGAGACCCAGTACTTC
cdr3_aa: CASSFGLAGVQETQYF

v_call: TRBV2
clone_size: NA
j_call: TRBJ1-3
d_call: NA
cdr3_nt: TGTGCCAGCAGTGTCGGAACCCATGGAAACACCATATATTTT
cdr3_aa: CASSVGTHGNTIYF

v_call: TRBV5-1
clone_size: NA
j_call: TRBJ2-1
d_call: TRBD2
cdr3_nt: TGCGCCAGCAGCTTGGAGTTAGCGGGGGACTCCTGCAATGAGCAGTTCTTC
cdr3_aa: CASSLELAGDSCNEQFF

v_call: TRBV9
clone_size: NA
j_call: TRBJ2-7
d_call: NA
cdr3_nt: TGTGCCAGCAGCCCCCGGGGGGCGGGGCAATTCTACAATGAGCAGTACTTC
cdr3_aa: CASSPRGAGQFYNEQYF

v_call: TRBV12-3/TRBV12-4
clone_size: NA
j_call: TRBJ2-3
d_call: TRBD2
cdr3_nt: TGTGCCAGCAGCATGACTAGCGGCACAGATACGCAGTATTTT
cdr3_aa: CASSMTSGTDTQYF

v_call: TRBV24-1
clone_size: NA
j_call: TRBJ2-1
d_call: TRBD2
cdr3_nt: TGTGCCACCAGTGATTTGGGCCCTAGCGGGAGAGAGGATGAGCAGTTCTTC
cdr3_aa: CATSDLGPSGREDEQFF

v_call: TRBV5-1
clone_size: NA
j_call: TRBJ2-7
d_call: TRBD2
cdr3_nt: TGCGCCAGCAGCTTGGCTTGGGGAGCGGGGGTGAACTACGAGCAGTACTTC
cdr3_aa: CASSLAWGAGVNYEQYF

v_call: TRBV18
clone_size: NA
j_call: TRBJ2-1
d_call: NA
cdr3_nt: TGTGCCAGCGCACCAAGGGGAGATAATGAGCAGTTCTTC
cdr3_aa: CASAPRGDNEQFF

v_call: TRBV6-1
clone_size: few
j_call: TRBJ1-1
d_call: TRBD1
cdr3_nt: TGTGCCAGCAGACCGGGACAGGGGGCGAAGACTGAAGCTTTCTTT
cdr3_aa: CASRPGQGAKTEAFF

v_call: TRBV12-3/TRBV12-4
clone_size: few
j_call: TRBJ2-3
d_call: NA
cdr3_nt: TGTGCCAGCAGTTTAGCGCCGGTAGTCGGGCAGTATTTT
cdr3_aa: CASSLAPVVGQYF

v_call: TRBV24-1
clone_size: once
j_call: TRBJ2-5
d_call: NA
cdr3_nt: TGTGCCACCAGAACACTACTTGCCCATCTCGAGACCCAGTACTTC
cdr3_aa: CATRTLLAHLETQYF

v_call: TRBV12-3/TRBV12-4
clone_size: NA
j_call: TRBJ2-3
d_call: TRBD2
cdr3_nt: TGTGCCAGCACCCGGACTAGCGGGGGGCTTTATCCCACAGATACGCAGTATTTT
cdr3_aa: CASTRTSGGLYPTDTQYF

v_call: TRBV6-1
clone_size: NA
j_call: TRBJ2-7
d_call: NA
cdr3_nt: TGTGCCAGCAGTGAAGCGCCACGGGGTGGCGAGCAGTACTTC
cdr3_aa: CASSEAPRGGEQYF

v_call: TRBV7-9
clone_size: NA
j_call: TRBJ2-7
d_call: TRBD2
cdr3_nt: TGTGCCAGCAGCTCCAACCTAGCGGGAGGCACCTACAATGAGCAGTACTTC
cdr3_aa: CASSSNLAGGTYNEQYF

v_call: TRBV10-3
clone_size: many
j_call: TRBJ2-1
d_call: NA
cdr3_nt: TGTGCCATCACGGGGGAGCCACACAATGAGCAGTTCTTC
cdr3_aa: CAITGEPHNEQFF

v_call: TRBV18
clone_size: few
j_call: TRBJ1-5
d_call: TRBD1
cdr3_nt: TGTGCCAGCTCACCACAGGGGGCAGAGAAGCCCCAGCATTTT
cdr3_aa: CASSPQGAEKPQHF

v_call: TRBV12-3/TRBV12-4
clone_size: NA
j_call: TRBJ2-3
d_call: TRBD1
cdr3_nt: TGTGCCAGCAGTTTTAGGGGGCTCAGCGCAGATACGCAGTATTTT
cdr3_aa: CASSFRGLSADTQYF

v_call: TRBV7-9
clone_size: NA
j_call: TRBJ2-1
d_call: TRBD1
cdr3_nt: TGTGCCAGCACTCATGGACAGGGGGTCTACAATGAGCAGTTCTTC
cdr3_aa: CASTHGQGVYNEQFF

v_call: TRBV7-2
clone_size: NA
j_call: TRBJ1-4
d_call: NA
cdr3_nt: TGTGCCAGCAGCGTGAGATGGGGTGAAAAACTGTTTTTT
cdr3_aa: CASSVRWGEKLFF

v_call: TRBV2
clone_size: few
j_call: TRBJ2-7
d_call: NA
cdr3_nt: TGTGCCAGCAGTGAAAGGACCATTACCTACGAGCAGTACTTC
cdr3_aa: CASSERTITYEQYF

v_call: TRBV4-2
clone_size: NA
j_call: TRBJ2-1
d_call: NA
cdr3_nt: TGTGCCAGCAGCCAAGAACGTCTTTATGAGCAGTTCTTC
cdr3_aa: CASSQERLYEQFF